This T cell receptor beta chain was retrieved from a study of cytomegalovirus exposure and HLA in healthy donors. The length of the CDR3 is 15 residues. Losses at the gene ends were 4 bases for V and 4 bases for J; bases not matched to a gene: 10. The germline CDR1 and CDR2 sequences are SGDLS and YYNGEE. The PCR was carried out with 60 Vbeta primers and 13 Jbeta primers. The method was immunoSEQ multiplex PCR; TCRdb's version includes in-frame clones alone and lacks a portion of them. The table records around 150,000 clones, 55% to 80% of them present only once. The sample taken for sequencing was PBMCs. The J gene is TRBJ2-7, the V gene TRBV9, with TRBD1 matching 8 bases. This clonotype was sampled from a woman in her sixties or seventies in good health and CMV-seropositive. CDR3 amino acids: CASSFGGQARYEQYF. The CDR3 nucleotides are TGTGCCAGCAGCTTCGGGGGACAGGCCCGGTACGAGCAGTACTTC.